This T cell receptor (beta chain) derives from a study of vaccination and CD4 T cells after COVID-19. General study results and limits: Rising from around 20 to 38, the median of SARS-CoV-2-reactive clonotypes did not change significantly.

Treatment specified: roughly 10-day PBMC culture with coronavirus spike peptide pools or control peptides (ViraFEST assay). Per well, about 2.2 million PBMCs were cultured in the presence of about 10 IU/ml IL-2 and approximately 9.5 ug/ml peptide pools. The germline gives CDR1 MGHRA, CDR2 YSYEKL. The CDR3 runs to 17 residues. Trimming stripped 4 bases from V and 0 bases from J, with 19 bases between. The study sequenced cultured CD4+ T cell DNA using the Oncomine TCR Beta short-read assay. TCRdb ran MiXCR on the PCR reads and lists one entry per CDR3 protein. The table includes about 10,000 distinct CDR3 sequences, about 25% detected once. A word on this clonotype: Its antigen is currently unknown.

The rearrangement uses TRBV4-1 and TRBJ2-7; perhaps TRBD1 as D (5 bases). Source: CD4+ T cells from blood, cultured in vitro, taken after SARS-CoV-2 vaccination. This receptor was obtained from a human donor who had recovered from COVID-19. CDR3 nucleotide sequence: TGCGCCAGCAGCCGAATAAGTGACAGCCAGGCCTCCTACGAGCAGTACTTC. Translating it yields CASSRISDSQASYEQYF.